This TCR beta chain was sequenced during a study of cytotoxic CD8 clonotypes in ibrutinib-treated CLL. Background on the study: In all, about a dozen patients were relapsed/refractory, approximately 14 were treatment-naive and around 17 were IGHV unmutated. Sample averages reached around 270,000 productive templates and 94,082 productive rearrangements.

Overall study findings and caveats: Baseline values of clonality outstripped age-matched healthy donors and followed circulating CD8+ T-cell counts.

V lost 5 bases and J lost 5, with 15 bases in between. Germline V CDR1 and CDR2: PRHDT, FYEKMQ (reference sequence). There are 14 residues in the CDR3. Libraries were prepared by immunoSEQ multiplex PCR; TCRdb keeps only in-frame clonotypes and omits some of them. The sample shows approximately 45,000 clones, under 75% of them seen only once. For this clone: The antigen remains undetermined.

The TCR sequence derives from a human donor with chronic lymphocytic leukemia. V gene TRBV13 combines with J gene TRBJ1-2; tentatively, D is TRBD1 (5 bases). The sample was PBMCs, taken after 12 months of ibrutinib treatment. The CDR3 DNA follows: TGTGCCAGCAGCCTTTCAGACAGATCATATGGCTACACCTTC. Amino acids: CASSLSDRSYGYTF.